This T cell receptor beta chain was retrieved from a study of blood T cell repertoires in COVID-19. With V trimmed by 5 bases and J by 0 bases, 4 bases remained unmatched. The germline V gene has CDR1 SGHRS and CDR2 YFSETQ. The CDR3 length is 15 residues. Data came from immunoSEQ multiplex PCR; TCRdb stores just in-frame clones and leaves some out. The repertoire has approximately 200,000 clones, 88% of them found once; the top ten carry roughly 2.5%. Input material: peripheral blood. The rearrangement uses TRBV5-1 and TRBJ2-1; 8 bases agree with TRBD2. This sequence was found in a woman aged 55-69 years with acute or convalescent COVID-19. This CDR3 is CASRTSGYSYNEQFF. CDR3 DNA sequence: TGCGCCAGCAGAACTAGCGGTTACTCCTACAATGAGCAGTTCTTC.